What follows describes a single T cell receptor (beta chain). This CDR3 has 12 amino acids. Germline V gene data show CDR1 as SQVTM and CDR2 as ANQGSEA. V shed 7 bases and J shed 1 base, with 10 bases lying between them. The library targeted TCRbeta and was prepared with unique molecular identifiers. TCRdb analysed the PCR reads with MiXCR anew, one entry per CDR3 protein. The sample has approximately 590,000 distinct CDR3 sequences, more than 9% seen once. The source of the sample is a study of T-cell reconstitution after alpha-beta-depleted transplantation in children. The chain uses TRBV29-1 and TRBJ1-1; D not resolved. This TCR was sampled from a human donor who donated a stem cell graft to a child with acute myeloid leukemia. Sequencing was performed on PBMCs from the stem cell graft donor, taken from the stem cell graft. The CDR3 loop reads CSAQRSNTEAFF. Written as DNA, the CDR3 is TGCAGCGCCCAGAGGTCGAACACTGAAGCTTTCTTT.